Presented here are 11 T cell receptor beta chains from one specimen sequenced in a study of cytomegalovirus exposure and HLA in healthy donors (dated by TCRdb to about 2017). The library came from the immunoSEQ multiplex PCR assay. A mixture of 60 forward primers for TCR Vbeta segments and 13 reverse primers for TCR Jbeta segments was used in the multiplex PCR. Here the immuneACCESS table is served through TCRdb, limited to in-frame sequences with V and J called. Missing clones are a known gap in these copies; in checked studies unresolved V genes cover under half, and the rest lacks a known reason. For this sample there are 110,000 or so clones; approximately 80% appear just once. The top ten constitute approximately 11% of the sample. The specimen sequenced was PBMCs. Receptors originate from a man aged 40-49 years in good health and CMV-seropositive.

J is TRBJ1-5 and V is TRBV6-1; 9 bases agree with TRBD1. V lost 2 bases, J lost 5 bases, and 4 bases stayed unmatched. The CDR3 runs 15 residues. Germline V CDR1 and CDR2: MNHNS, SASEGT. In nucleotides, the CDR3 is TGTGCCAGCAGTGAAAAACAGGGGGCGTATCAGCCCCAGCATTTT. It translates to CASSEKQGAYQPQHF.

This chain joins TRBV28 and TRBJ1-2, with 7 bases fitting TRBD1. The CDR3 totals 21 residues. Germline V gives CDR1 MDHEN, CDR2 SYDVKM. The V and J ends lost 5 bases and 9 bases, in that order; junction bases with no gene match: 33. The CDR3 here is CASSLPGQIPSGLGTSGRYTF. The DNA for the CDR3 is TGTGCCAGCAGTCTCCCGGGACAGATACCTTCGGGTTTGGGCACGTCGGGACGCTACACCTTC.

The J gene is TRBJ1-2, the V gene TRBV4-3; perhaps TRBD1 as D (6 bases). The V gene's germline CDR1 is LGHNA and CDR2 YSLEER. V lost 0 bases, J lost 8 bases, and 16 bases lay in between. The CDR3 is 15 residues long. The CDR3 loop reads CASSQDGFGGRGYTF. As DNA, the CDR3 is TGCGCCAGCAGCCAAGACGGGTTCGGGGGGCGAGGCTACACCTTC.

This rearrangement joins TRBV28 to TRBJ1-3; D gene uncertain. This CDR3 is built from 16 residues. Germline lookup yields CDR1 MDHEN and CDR2 SYDVKM. The V end lost 6 bases, the J end lost 0 bases, and 15 bases lay between the germline ends. CDR3 sequence (DNA): TGTGCCAGCAGGGGGAACACGGGAGACTCTGGAAACACCATATATTTT. Translation: CASRGNTGDSGNTIYF.

The chain has TRBV4-3 and TRBJ1-2, with 8 bases that match TRBD1. Germline-derived CDR1 and CDR2 are LGHNA and YSLEER. The CDR3 runs to 14 residues. V dropped 0 bases and J dropped 6; count of bases not matched to a gene: 3. CDR3 in DNA: TGCGCCAGCAGCCAAGACCACAGGGGGGATGGCTACACCTTC. Amino acid sequence: CASSQDHRGDGYTF.

As DNA, the CDR3 is TGTGCCAGCAGCTTATCTGGCAGGACCGGGGAGCTGTTTTTT. Amino acids: CASSLSGRTGELFF. This rearrangement joins TRBV11-2 to TRBJ2-2; D is unresolved. The CDR3 loop spans 14 amino acids. Germline V gene lookup returns CDR1 SGHAT and CDR2 FQNNGV. V lost 2 bases to trimming and J lost 5 bases, with 9 bases between them.

This clone was observed a single time. The V and J genes are TRBV28 and TRBJ2-7; tentatively, D is TRBD1 (6 bases). The CDR3 is made up of 9 amino acids. Germline V gene data show CDR1 as MDHEN and CDR2 as SYDVKM. Trimming removed 10 bases from V and 10 bases from J, with 11 bases in between. CDR3 in amino acids: CANYRAQYF. Here the CDR3 DNA reads TGTGCCAACTACAGGGCTCAGTACTTC.

The chain joins TRBV18 to TRBJ2-7; D may be TRBD1 (6 bases). The CDR3 extends over 15 amino acids. The V gene's germline CDR1 is KGHSH and CDR2 LQKENI. The ends were cut back, 0 bases at V and 5 bases at J, with 14 bases in the middle. CDR3: CASSPPSGAGDEQYF. CDR3 DNA: TGTGCCAGCTCACCACCATCCGGGGCAGGGGACGAGCAGTACTTC.

The CDR3 sequence is CASSVHRDRGAGELFF. CDR3 coding DNA: TGTGCCAGCAGCGTGCACCGGGACAGGGGGGCCGGGGAGCTGTTTTTT. The J gene is TRBJ2-2, the V gene TRBV9, with 11 bases that match TRBD1. Germline CDR1 SGDLS, CDR2 YYNGEE. The V segment lost 2 bases and the J segment 6 bases; nucleotides outside the gene matches: 6. This CDR3 region has 16 residues. The full variable domain, rest sourced from reference TRBV9 and TRBJ2-2, is DSGVTQTPKHLITATGQRVTLRCSPRSGDLSVYWYQQSLDQGLQFLIQYYNGEERAKGNILERFSAQQFPDLHSELNLSSLELGDSALYFCASSVHRDRGAGELFFGEGSRLTVL.

A single count supports this clone. The chain combines TRBV13 with TRBJ1-2; 9 bases map to TRBD1. Germline loops: CDR1 PRHDT, CDR2 FYEKMQ (reference sequence). V dropped 0 bases and J dropped 8; count of bases not matched to a gene: 4. The CDR3 is made up of 14 amino acids. CDR3 sequence: CASSLGGTGNGYTF. CDR3 nucleotide sequence: TGTGCCAGCAGCTTAGGTGGGACAGGGAACGGCTACACCTTC.

The chain links TRBV28 to TRBJ2-4, with 10 bases identical to TRBD1. Per the germline V gene, CDR1 is MDHEN and CDR2 is SYDVKM. CDR3 length: 19 amino acids. Trimming cost V 5 bases and J 12 bases; bases outside gene matches: 25. CDR3 sequence: CASSPRTGGILLAKSSQYF. In DNA, the CDR3 is TGTGCCAGCAGTCCTAGGACAGGGGGGATATTACTAGCCAAAAGCAGTCAGTACTTC. The entire variable domain, with the rest obtained from reference TRBV28 and TRBJ2-4, is as follows: DVKVTQSSRYLVKRTGEKVFLECVQDMDHENMFWYRQDPGLGLRLIYFSYDVKMKEKGDIPEGYSVSREKKERFSLILESASTNQTSMYLCASSPRTGGILLAKSSQYFGAGTRLSVL.